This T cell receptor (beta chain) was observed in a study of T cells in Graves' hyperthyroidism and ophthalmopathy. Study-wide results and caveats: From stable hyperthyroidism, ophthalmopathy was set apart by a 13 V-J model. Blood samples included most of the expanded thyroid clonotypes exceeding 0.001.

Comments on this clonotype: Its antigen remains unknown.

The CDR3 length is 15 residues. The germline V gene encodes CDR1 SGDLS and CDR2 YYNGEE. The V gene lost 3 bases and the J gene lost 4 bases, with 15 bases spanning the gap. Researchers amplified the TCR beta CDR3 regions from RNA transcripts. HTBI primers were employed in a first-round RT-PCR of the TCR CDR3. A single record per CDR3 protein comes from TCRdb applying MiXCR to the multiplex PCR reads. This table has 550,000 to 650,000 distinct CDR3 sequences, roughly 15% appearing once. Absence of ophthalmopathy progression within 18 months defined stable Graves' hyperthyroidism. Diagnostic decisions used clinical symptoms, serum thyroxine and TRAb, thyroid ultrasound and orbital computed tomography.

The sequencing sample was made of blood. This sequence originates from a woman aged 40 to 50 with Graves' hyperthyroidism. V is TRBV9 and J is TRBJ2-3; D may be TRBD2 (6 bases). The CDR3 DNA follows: TGTGCCAGCAGCGGTAGCGGAGGTTGGGCAGATACGCAGTATTTT. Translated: CASSGSGGWADTQYF.